Below, 31 T cell receptor beta chains from the same sample are listed, as sequenced in a study of graft-versus-host responses after intestinal transplantation. Profiled with immunoSEQ multiplex PCR; TCRdb holds only in-frame clones, not every one. This table has around 37,000 clones, roughly 87% appearing once. The sample in question was PBMCs, obtained roughly 1,000 days after transplant. These receptors all come from a human patient who received an intestinal transplant, so some T cells may come from the graft donor.

A word on this clone: The conserved phenylalanine or tryptophan normally closing the CDR3 is absent here, so this likely arose from a read error. This sequence joins TRBV11-2 and TRBJ1-6, with a weak D call TRBD1 (6 bases). The CDR3 runs 15 residues. Trimming left V 4 bases short and J 5 bases short, with 12 bases between. The germline CDR1 and CDR2 sequences are SGHAT and FQNNGV. CDR3 sequence reads: CASSSQGSDNSPLHL. In nucleotides, the CDR3 is TGTGCCAGCAGCTCACAGGGCTCGGATAATTCACCCCTCCACCTT.

This clone appeared a few times. The V and J genes are TRBV6-4 and TRBJ2-1; 11 bases match TRBD2. The CDR3 runs to 15 residues. J lost 5 bases, V lost 9 bases, and 9 bases had no gene match. The germline gives CDR1 MRHNA, CDR2 SNTAGT. The CDR3 region is CASREGTSGNNEQFF. The CDR3 DNA sequence: TGTGCCAGTAGAGAGGGGACTAGCGGCAACAATGAGCAGTTCTTC.

In this sample, this clone turned up once. This rearrangement joins TRBV6-1 to TRBJ1-5; 9 bases map to TRBD1. This CDR3 is 14 amino acids long. Losses at the gene ends were 4 bases for V and 7 bases for J; bases not matched to a gene: 5. The germline gives CDR1 MNHNS, CDR2 SASEGT. This chain's CDR3 is CASSAKQGAQPQHF. The CDR3, as DNA: TGTGCCAGCAGTGCTAAACAGGGGGCCCAGCCCCAGCATTTT.

The rearrangement uses TRBV19 and TRBJ2-5; the D gene is possibly TRBD1 (6 bases). Trimming removed 7 bases at V and 5 bases at J, with 11 bases between. Germline CDR1 is LNHDA and CDR2 is SQIVND (reference sequence). The length of the CDR3 is 12 residues. The CDR3 nucleotides read TGTGCCAGTACTGGTAGGGGGGAGACCCAGTACTTC. It is translated as CASTGRGETQYF.

This chain joins TRBV5-1 and TRBJ2-6; D is uncertain. Germline V gene sequence: CDR1 SGHRS, CDR2 YFSETQ. V lost 0 bases and J 0 bases, leaving 7 bases between the germline ends. The CDR3 consists of 16 residues. In DNA, the CDR3 is TGCGCCAGCAGCTTGGATGGAACCTCTGGGGCCAACGTCCTGACTTTC. Its protein product is CASSLDGTSGANVLTF.

This chain connects TRBV9 to TRBJ2-5; 13 bases are a match to TRBD2. The junction had 6 bases not matched to a gene; V was cut back by 2 bases and J by 5 bases. Germline V lookup: CDR1 SGDLS, CDR2 YYNGEE. This CDR3 has 16 amino acids. The DNA of the CDR3 is TGTGCCAGCAGCGTGGGACTAGCGGGGCAGGCGGAGACCCAGTACTTC. It is translated as CASSVGLAGQAETQYF. The full variable domain, completed using reference TRBV9 and TRBJ2-5, is DSGVTQTPKHLITATGQRVTLRCSPRSGDLSVYWYQQSLDQGLQFLIQYYNGEERAKGNILERFSAQQFPDLHSELNLSSLELGDSALYFCASSVGLAGQAETQYFGPGTRLLVL.

The chain combines TRBV7-9 with TRBJ1-4; D is undetermined. The V gene's germline CDR1 is SEHNR and CDR2 FQNEAQ (reference sequence). The CDR3 is 12 residues long. V was clipped by 5 bases and J by 4 bases, with 5 bases between them. The CDR3 DNA reads as TGTGCCAGCAGCCCCGATAATGAAAAACTGTTTTTT. Translating gives CASSPDNEKLFF.

In nucleotides, the CDR3 is TGTGCCAGCAGCTTCGGGGACTCCTATGGCTACACCTTC. This translates into CASSFGDSYGYTF. The chain has TRBV5-4 and TRBJ1-2, with TRBD1 as a possible D gene (5 bases). V was shortened by 2 bases and J by 4 bases, with 9 bases between the two germline ends. The CDR3 contains 13 residues. The germline gives CDR1 SGHNT, CDR2 YYREEE (reference sequence).

The chain combines TRBV7-2 with TRBJ1-2, with TRBD1 matching 8 bases. The CDR3 length is 15 residues. CDR1 is SGHTA and CDR2 is FQGNSA in the germline V gene. Trimming took 0 bases from V and 3 from J; bases not matched to a gene: 3. The CDR3 coding sequence is TGTGCCAGCAGCTTAGCATGGACAGGGCACTATGGCTACACCTTC. Translation: CASSLAWTGHYGYTF.

The chain combines TRBV30 with TRBJ1-1, with a weak D call TRBD1 (6 bases). V lost 5 bases and J lost 1, with 8 bases in between. This CDR3 has 12 residues. The germline gives CDR1 GTSNPN, CDR2 SVGIG (reference sequence). CDR3: CAWGQSNTEAFF. In DNA, the CDR3 is TGTGCCTGGGGACAGTCGAACACTGAAGCTTTCTTT.

This chain joins TRBV5-1 and TRBJ2-1, with TRBD2 identical over 12 bases. Germline values: CDR1 SGHRS, CDR2 YFSETQ. The CDR3 has 15 amino acids. The trim removed 4 bases at V and 6 bases at J, leaving 5 bases unmatched. In nucleotides, the CDR3 is TGCGCCAGCAGCCCGGGACTAGCGGGCGGCAATGAGCAGTTCTTC. This sequence encodes CASSPGLAGGNEQFF.

This clone is classed as medium-sized. The chain is built from TRBV25-1 and TRBJ1-4, with TRBD1 matching over 7 bases. After removal of 4 bases from V and 8 bases from J, the junction contained 7 bases not matched to a gene. CDR1 is MGHDK and CDR2 is SYGVNS in the germline V gene. The CDR3 consists of 14 residues. Here the CDR3 reads CASSGTGDTEKLFF. Here the CDR3 DNA reads TGTGCCAGCAGTGGAACAGGGGATACGGAAAAACTGTTTTTT. Based on the CDR3 plus reference TRBV25-1 and TRBJ1-4, the full variable domain is EADIYQTPRYLVIGTGKKITLECSQTMGHDKMYWYQQDPGMELHLIHYSYGVNSTEKGDLSSESTVSRIRTEHFPLTLESARPSHTSQYLCASSGTGDTEKLFFGSGTQLSVL.

This clone was seen a few times. The V call is TRBV6-1, the J call TRBJ2-3; D is possibly TRBD1 (6 bases). V lost 8 bases to trimming and J lost 4 bases, with 16 bases between them. The germline V gene encodes CDR1 MNHNS and CDR2 SASEGT. The CDR3 is 14 amino acids. The CDR3 nucleotides are TGTGCCAGCGTCGAACAGGGCGGCTCAGATACGCAGTATTTT. Translating it yields CASVEQGGSDTQYF.

The chain recombines TRBV6-1 with TRBJ2-5, with TRBD1 identical over 9 bases. The CDR3 loop spans 15 amino acids. V gave up 4 bases and J gave up 1 base; unmatched junction bases: 4. The germline gives CDR1 MNHNS, CDR2 SASEGT. CDR3 protein: CASSAGTGLQETQYF. In DNA form, the CDR3 reads TGTGCCAGCAGTGCCGGGACAGGGCTCCAAGAGACCCAGTACTTC.

As concerns this clone: At one end the junction does not follow the germline gene, possibly because of a read error. The chain couples TRBV7-7 to TRBJ2-7, with 9 bases aligning to TRBD1. CDR1 and CDR2 (germline): SSHAT, FNYEAQ (reference sequence). This CDR3 spans 15 amino acids. CDR3 protein: CASSLGTGSPYEQYF. As DNA, the CDR3 is TGTGCTAGCAGCTTAGGGACAGGGTCTCCCTACGAGCAGTACTTC.

The rearrangement uses TRBV4-2 and TRBJ2-2; D might be TRBD1 or TRBD2, each matching 6 bases. The CDR3 contains 15 residues. Germline V gene sequence: CDR1 LGHNA, CDR2 YNFKEQ. The V end lost 0 bases, the J end lost 3 bases, and 8 bases lay between the germline ends. DNA of the CDR3: TGTGCCAGCAGCCAAGAGGAGGGGGACACCGGGGAGCTGTTTTTT. Amino acid sequence: CASSQEEGDTGELFF.

CDR3: CASSSHGQETQYF. Written as DNA, the CDR3 is TGTGCCAGCAGCTCCCACGGCCAAGAGACCCAGTACTTC. The chain joins TRBV5-4 to TRBJ2-5; D ambiguous. V lost 3 bases and J lost 1, with 7 bases in between. Germline V gene lookup returns CDR1 SGHNT and CDR2 YYREEE (reference sequence). The CDR3 totals 13 residues.

V is TRBV6-1 and J is TRBJ2-2; a weak D match, TRBD1 (6 bases). V lost 3 bases to trimming and J lost 6 bases, with 11 bases between them. This CDR3 is built from 14 residues. CDR1 and CDR2 from the germline V gene are MNHNS and SASEGT. The CDR3 loop reads CASSDTRGSGELFF. The CDR3, as DNA: TGTGCCAGCAGTGATACTAGGGGGTCCGGGGAGCTGTTTTTT.

With regard to this clone: In the same sample, other DNA sequences code for this CDR3. CDR3 DNA: TGTGCCAGTAGGGGGGGGGTTACAGATACGCAGTATTTT. This encodes CASRGGVTDTQYF. This chain links TRBV28 with TRBJ2-3; tentative D call: TRBD2 (7 bases). V lost 9 bases to trimming and J lost 3 bases, with 13 bases between them. The V gene's germline CDR1 is MDHEN and CDR2 SYDVKM. The CDR3 is 13 amino acids.

This clone has a single count. The V gene is TRBV6-6, the J gene TRBJ2-1; D is perhaps TRBD2 (5 bases). CDR1 and CDR2 (germline): MNHNY, SVGAGI (reference sequence). V gave up 2 bases and J gave up 2 bases, with 7 bases separating them. The CDR3 sequence is 14 residues long. The CDR3 DNA sequence: TGTGCCAGCAGTTACCTCGGGACCTACAATGAGCAGTTCTTC. Translated, it gives CASSYLGTYNEQFF.

The CDR3 spells CASSATSLTTDTQYF. CDR3 nucleotides: TGTGCCAGCAGCGCGACTAGTCTCACCACAGATACGCAGTATTTT. The gene calls are TRBV9 and TRBJ2-3, with D perhaps TRBD2 (6 bases). The CDR3 is 15 amino acids. The V and J ends lost 3 bases and 2 bases respectively, with 13 bases between them. Germline lookup yields CDR1 SGDLS and CDR2 YYNGEE.

This chain connects TRBV7-2 to TRBJ1-2, with TRBD1 as a possible D gene (5 bases). Germline V gives CDR1 SGHTA, CDR2 FQGNSA. The CDR3 is 13 residues long. With 3 bases removed from V and 8 bases from J, the gap between germline ends came to 13 bases. The CDR3 spells CASSLGRVSGYTF. In nucleotides, the CDR3 is TGTGCCAGCAGCTTGGGCAGGGTTAGCGGCTACACCTTC.

This chain links TRBV28 with TRBJ1-6, with 7 positions matching TRBD1. With V trimmed by 4 bases and J by 14 bases, 20 bases remained unmatched. This CDR3 has 17 amino acids. The V gene's germline CDR1 is MDHEN and CDR2 SYDVKM. CDR3 nucleotide sequence: TGTGCCAGCAGTTCACCCCAACGGACAGGAATGTCCGACACCCTCCACTTT. Protein product: CASSSPQRTGMSDTLHF. Full variable domain (remainder filled in from reference TRBV28 and TRBJ1-6): DVKVTQSSRYLVKRTGEKVFLECVQDMDHENMFWYRQDPGLGLRLIYFSYDVKMKEKGDIPEGYSVSREKKERFSLILESASTNQTSMYLCASSSPQRTGMSDTLHFGNGTRLTVT.

V is TRBV9 and J is TRBJ2-7; D may correspond to TRBD1 or TRBD2 (6 bases each). Germline-derived CDR1 and CDR2 are SGDLS and YYNGEE. V lost 0 bases to trimming and J lost 3 bases, with 13 bases between them. The CDR3 loop spans 15 amino acids. For the CDR3, the DNA is TGTGCCAGCAGCGTAGTGGGGGCGCGGGACTACGAGCAGTACTTC. Translated, it gives CASSVVGARDYEQYF.

This clone was counted a few times. CDR3 DNA sequence: TGTGCCAGCACTCCCCGCAGGCAAGCTAACTATGGCTACACCTTC. It is translated as CASTPRRQANYGYTF. The J gene is TRBJ1-2, the V gene TRBV28; D gene unclear. With 7 bases removed from V and 0 bases from J, the gap between germline ends came to 15 bases. The CDR3 runs to 15 residues. The germline V gene has CDR1 MDHEN and CDR2 SYDVKM.

The chain has TRBV28 and TRBJ2-7; D ambiguous. V was trimmed by 7 bases and J by 2 bases, leaving 15 bases between them. This CDR3 spans 14 amino acids. CDR1 is MDHEN and CDR2 is SYDVKM in the germline V gene. Written as DNA, the CDR3 is TGTGCCAGCACCGATACAGAAAGAGCCTACGAGCAGTACTTC. It yields the protein CASTDTERAYEQYF.

This chain links TRBV19 with TRBJ1-6, with 10 bases that match TRBD1. Germline V gene lookup returns CDR1 LNHDA and CDR2 SQIVND (reference sequence). V gave up 7 bases and J gave up 2 bases; unmatched junction bases: 8. The CDR3 runs to 17 residues. CDR3 sequence: CASNEDRGDPYNSPLHF. The CDR3 region has the DNA TGTGCCAGTAATGAGGACAGGGGGGATCCCTATAATTCACCCCTCCACTTT.

J is TRBJ1-1 and V is TRBV16; D gene ambiguous. With 2 bases removed from V and 0 bases from J, the gap between germline ends came to 16 bases. Germline CDR1 reads KGHSY; CDR2 reads FQNENV. The CDR3 has 17 amino acids. Written as DNA, the CDR3 is TGTGCCAGCAGCCAAAGGTCGCCAGGTGGATTGAACACTGAAGCTTTCTTT. Translating gives CASSQRSPGGLNTEAFF.

The J gene is TRBJ2-2, the V gene TRBV5-6, with TRBD1 as a possible D gene (6 bases). V was shortened by 0 bases and J by 3 bases, with 9 bases between the two germline ends. In germline, CDR1 is SGHDT, CDR2 YYEEEE. The CDR3 extends over 15 amino acids. This CDR3 is CASSLVPGDTGELFF. CDR3 nucleotides: TGTGCCAGCAGCTTGGTCCCAGGGGACACCGGGGAGCTGTTTTTT.

The genes are TRBV5-1 and TRBJ2-1; TRBD1 matches 9 bases. The CDR3 runs to 15 residues. J gave up 7 bases and V 4 bases, and 9 bases lay outside the gene matches. The germline gives CDR1 SGHRS, CDR2 YFSETQ. The CDR3 region has the DNA TGCGCCAGCAGCCCTAAGACAGGGGGAAATAATGAGCAGTTCTTC. Amino acids: CASSPKTGGNNEQFF.

V is TRBV6-4 and J is TRBJ2-1; 9 positions match TRBD2. The CDR3 totals 15 residues. CDR1 MRHNA and CDR2 SNTAGT come from the germline V gene. V lost 3 bases and J lost 2; bases outside the gene matches: 2. CDR3 loop: CASSERLAAYNEQFF. Here the CDR3 DNA reads TGTGCCAGCAGTGAACGACTAGCGGCCTACAATGAGCAGTTCTTC.